This is a list of T cell receptor beta chains from one sample in a study of shared clonotypes between healthy human individuals. The protocol was immunoSEQ multiplex PCR, while the TCRdb copy is restricted to in-frame clones and leaves out a portion. The sample yields about 580,000 clones, 98% seen once. Sequencing input: naive CD8+ T cells sorted from blood. Receptors originate from a man aged 25 to 45 in good health. The CDR3 runs from the conserved cysteine through the conserved F or W. The order of the fields is D gene, V gene, J gene, CDR3 protein, CDR3 DNA. D genes are given only for firm matches.

TRBD2,TRBV7-9,TRBJ2-3,CASSSSGSRGDTQYF,TGTGCCAGCAGCTCTAGCGGGAGCCGGGGAGATACGCAGTATTTT
.,TRBV2,TRBJ1-3,CASSEPVSGNTIYF,TGTGCCAGCAGTGAACCGGTCTCCGGAAACACCATATATTTT
.,TRBV11-2,TRBJ2-7,CASSRDQHEQYF,TGTGCCAGCAGCCGCGATCAGCACGAGCAGTACTTC
.,TRBV7-8,TRBJ2-2,CASSLGSVGSGELFF,TGTGCCAGCAGCTTAGGATCGGTTGGGAGCGGGGAGCTGTTTTTT
.,TRBV5-1,TRBJ2-1,CASSLRAVGNEQFF,TGCGCCAGCAGCTTGAGGGCAGTAGGCAATGAGCAGTTCTTC
TRBD2,TRBV27,TRBJ2-7,CASGPGLAIEQYF,TGTGCCAGCGGACCGGGACTAGCTATCGAGCAGTACTTC
.,TRBV4-1,TRBJ2-5,CASSHLTGQETQYF,TGCGCCAGCAGCCACTTGACAGGACAAGAGACCCAGTACTTC
.,TRBV11-3,TRBJ2-1,CASSLGAGEQFF,TGTGCCAGCAGCCTAGGAGCTGGTGAGCAGTTCTTC
.,TRBV7-9,TRBJ1-1,CASSLADGPPEAFF,TGTGCCAGCAGCTTAGCGGACGGGCCCCCTGAAGCTTTCTTT
TRBD1,TRBV5-1,TRBJ2-1,CASSLVQTGATHYNEQFF,TGCGCCAGCAGCTTGGTTCAGACAGGGGCCACACACTACAATGAGCAGTTCTTC
TRBD2,TRBV11-3,TRBJ2-2,CASSQLAGGSTGELFF,TGTGCCAGCAGCCAACTAGCGGGAGGAAGCACCGGGGAGCTGTTTTTT